This T cell receptor beta chain was profiled in a study of cytomegalovirus exposure and HLA in healthy donors. Study-level information: Clustering assigned 70% to 90% of the approximately 370 genotyped donors to the Caucasian-associated ancestry cluster.

Comment on this clone: Its antigen is unknown.

All donors participated as healthy donors of bone marrow. When sampled, the donors appeared nominally healthy, though they likely had unrecorded immune exposures. Overall study findings and caveats: Most TCR sequences showed up rarely, but some public TCRs showed up in many donors.

Per the germline V gene, CDR1 is MNHEY and CDR2 is SVGAGI. The CDR3 spans 14 residues. Trimming removed 6 bases from V and 3 bases from J, with 12 bases in between. 13 Jbeta primers and 60 Vbeta primers were used for the PCR. The method was immunoSEQ multiplex PCR; TCRdb's version includes in-frame clones alone and lacks a portion of them. The sample includes about 150,000 clones, around 85% of them seen just once. This TCR was recovered from a boy between 2 and 15 years old in good health and CMV-seronegative. The gene calls are TRBV6-5 and TRBJ1-5; tentatively, D is TRBD1 (6 bases). The sequenced sample was PBMCs. The CDR3 spells CASSLRTANQPQHF. The DNA of the CDR3 is TGTGCCAGCAGCCTCCGGACAGCCAATCAGCCCCAGCATTTT.